The present TCR beta chain was sequenced within a study of T cell responses to AZD1222 COVID-19 vaccine. Using immunoSEQ multiplex PCR, the repertoire was profiled, and TCRdb retains in-frame clones only, with some absent. The profile shows approximately 150,000 clones, roughly nine tenths of them singletons. The sample was peripheral blood, taken 28 days after the second AZD1222 dose. The clonotype was recovered from an adult who received the AZD1222 COVID-19 vaccine.

CDR3 sequence: CASAIGGAFYGYTF. CDR3 sequence (DNA): TGTGCCAGCGCTATCGGCGGGGCCTTCTATGGCTACACCTTC. This chain links TRBV14 with TRBJ1-2; D possibly corresponds to TRBD1 (5 bases). V shed 8 bases and J shed 4 bases, with 17 bases lying between them. This CDR3 has 14 amino acids. Germline CDR1 SGHDN, CDR2 FVKESK.